This TCR beta chain was recovered during a study of beta chain features in type 1 diabetes. About the study: Healthy donors and patients had similar age, gender and cell yields. Findings and caveats of the study: For Type 1 diabetes patients, all four CD4+ subsets carried TCRB CDR3s that were moderately but significantly shorter. Reduced insertions and increased deletions marked VDJ junctions in type 1 diabetes patients.

This clone was recorded a few times. Its antigen remains unidentified. The CDR3 runs 15 residues. CDR1 LGHNA and CDR2 YSLEER come from the germline V gene. V was shortened by 0 bases and J by 5 bases, with 13 bases between the two germline ends. cDNA synthesis used the whole RNA isolate, giving expressed TCRB sequences. Measured with immunoSEQ multiplex PCR; TCRdb has only the in-frame clones, and not every one. The sample includes 120,000 to 150,000 clones, roughly 53% of them seen just once. The receptor's source is a man aged 18 to 29 in good health. The chain has TRBV4-3 and TRBJ2-5; no reliable D call. The specimen was Tregs from blood. The CDR3 here is CASSQELLGKETQYF. The CDR3 DNA follows: TGCGCCAGCAGCCAAGAACTTCTAGGAAAGGAGACCCAGTACTTC.